Below are 17 T cell receptor beta chains sequenced from a single sample in a study of blood T cell repertoires in COVID-19. Assay used: immunoSEQ multiplex PCR; TCRdb lists only in-frame clones, some missing. Seen here are under 250,000 clones, approximately 80% observed once, and the top ten hold 3.4%. Specimen: peripheral blood. These receptors all come from a woman under 30 with acute or convalescent COVID-19.

This chain links TRBV12-5 with TRBJ2-2; 10 positions match TRBD2. Losses at the gene ends were 0 bases for V and 6 bases for J; bases not matched to a gene: 4. This CDR3 contains 16 residues. CDR1 LGHNT and CDR2 FRNRAP come from the germline V gene. The CDR3 DNA sequence: TGTGCTAGTGGTTTGGTAAAAGCGGGAGGGGCCGGGGAGCTGTTTTTT. Amino acids: CASGLVKAGGAGELFF.

The chain has TRBV5-1 and TRBJ2-2; TRBD2 is a possible D gene (5 bases). The germline CDR1 and CDR2 sequences are SGHRS and YFSETQ. V was clipped by 1 base and J by 1 base, with 11 bases between them. The CDR3 runs 16 residues. CDR3 sequence: CASSLSAAVNTGELFF. CDR3 nucleotide sequence: TGCGCCAGCAGCTTGTCAGCAGCGGTGAACACCGGGGAGCTGTTTTTT.

V gene TRBV28 combines with J gene TRBJ1-3; D uncertain. Per germline, CDR1 MDHEN and CDR2 SYDVKM. This CDR3 has 16 residues. V lost 5 bases and J 0 bases, leaving 14 bases between the germline ends. The DNA of the CDR3 is TGTGCCAGCAGTACCGAGGTGGCCGACTCTGGAAACACCATATATTTT. Amino acid sequence: CASSTEVADSGNTIYF.

The chain has TRBV5-6 and TRBJ1-2; D not certain. Germline CDR1 is SGHDT and CDR2 is YYEEEE. Trimming cost V 2 bases and J 8 bases, with 7 bases left between them. The CDR3 has 11 amino acids. The DNA for the CDR3 is TGTGCCAGCAGCTTTCGGGGAGGCTACACCTTC. Translating gives CASSFRGGYTF.

The V gene is TRBV28, the J gene TRBJ1-5, with D maybe TRBD1 (5 bases). V was trimmed by 5 bases and J by 7 bases, leaving 18 bases between them. Germline V gene sequence: CDR1 MDHEN, CDR2 SYDVKM. The CDR3 covers 15 residues. The CDR3: CASSGGEVPKQPQHF. The CDR3 DNA reads as TGTGCCAGCAGTGGGGGGGAGGTGCCCAAGCAGCCCCAGCATTTT. The variable domain in full, with the rest retrieved from reference TRBV28 and TRBJ1-5, is DVKVTQSSRYLVKRTGEKVFLECVQDMDHENMFWYRQDPGLGLRLIYFSYDVKMKEKGDIPEGYSVSREKKERFSLILESASTNQTSMYLCASSGGEVPKQPQHFGDGTRLSIL.

The chain carries TRBV28 and TRBJ1-5, with 7 bases fitting TRBD1. The trim removed 3 bases at V and 4 bases at J, leaving 9 bases unmatched. Germline V gives CDR1 MDHEN, CDR2 SYDVKM. There are 16 residues in the CDR3. The CDR3 sequence is CASSFPPGGRNQPQHF. Written as DNA, the CDR3 is TGTGCCAGCAGTTTCCCTCCAGGGGGGAGGAATCAGCCCCAGCATTTT. The complete variable domain, with remaining parts taken from reference TRBV28 and TRBJ1-5, reads DVKVTQSSRYLVKRTGEKVFLECVQDMDHENMFWYRQDPGLGLRLIYFSYDVKMKEKGDIPEGYSVSREKKERFSLILESASTNQTSMYLCASSFPPGGRNQPQHFGDGTRLSIL.

This clone was recorded a few times. The J gene is TRBJ1-6, the V gene TRBV2, with D perhaps TRBD1 (5 bases). V was trimmed by 4 bases and J by 8 bases, leaving 9 bases between them. The CDR3 is 13 amino acids. Germline loops: CDR1 SNHLY, CDR2 FYNNEI. DNA for the CDR3: TGTGCCAGCAGTGTCAGGGAGGATTCACCCCTCCACTTT. Protein: CASSVREDSPLHF.

In this sample, this clone turned up once. The chain has TRBV11-2 and TRBJ2-1, with 7 bases fitting TRBD1. Germline-derived CDR1 and CDR2 are SGHAT and FQNNGV. V lost 5 bases and J lost 6; bases outside the gene matches: 10. The CDR3 loop spans 15 amino acids. The CDR3 protein is CASSLTGQAINEQFF. The CDR3 bases are TGTGCCAGCAGCCTGACAGGGCAGGCAATCAATGAGCAGTTCTTC.

This chain links TRBV29-1 with TRBJ1-5; D might be TRBD1 (6 bases). The germline gives CDR1 SQVTM, CDR2 ANQGSEA. The CDR3 consists of 12 residues. Trimming shortened V by 6 bases and J by 4 bases, and 10 bases separated the two germline ends. The CDR3 region has the DNA TGCAGCGTCGTACAGGGTAATCAGCCCCAGCATTTT. Translated, it gives CSVVQGNQPQHF.

The rearrangement uses TRBV7-6 and TRBJ1-1; 8 bases fit TRBD1. Germline CDR1 is SGHVS and CDR2 is FNYEAQ. The CDR3 runs to 15 residues. V trimming: 3 bases; J trimming: 3 bases; junction bases outside the gene matches: 6. The CDR3 nucleotides are TGTGCCAGCAGCTTCGAGGACAGGGTGGACACTGAAGCTTTCTTT. The encoded protein is CASSFEDRVDTEAFF.

The chain has TRBV10-3 and TRBJ2-1, with unresolved D. Germline V gives CDR1 ENHRY, CDR2 SYGVKD. The CDR3 has 13 residues. With 2 bases removed from V and 10 bases from J, the gap between germline ends came to 12 bases. CDR3: CAISEGLPPEQFF. CDR3 DNA: TGTGCCATCAGTGAGGGCCTGCCTCCCGAGCAGTTCTTC.

The J gene is TRBJ1-1, the V gene TRBV7-5; the table's D call, TRBD1, has no DNA check behind it. TRBV7-5 is given as a pseudogene. This CDR3 is 18 amino acids long. The DNA for the CDR3 is TGTGCCAGAAGCTTAACTAACTACAGGGACGTAGGTTTCACTGAAGCTTTCTTT. Translated: CARSLTNYRDVGFTEAFF.

The J gene is TRBJ2-7, the V gene TRBV5-1, with a tentative D call TRBD2 (6 bases). CDR1 SGHRS and CDR2 YFSETQ come from the germline V gene. This CDR3 has 14 residues. Trimming took off 4 bases at V and 7 bases at J, with 18 bases between the two ends. The chain's CDR3 is CASSRGDSVGEQYF. In DNA form, the CDR3 reads TGCGCCAGCAGCCGTGGGGACTCGGTGGGAGAGCAGTACTTC. The full variable domain, with the rest looked up from reference TRBV5-1 and TRBJ2-7, is KAGVTQTPRYLIKTRGQQVTLSCSPISGHRSVSWYQQTPGQGLQFLFEYFSETQRNKGNFPGRFSGRQFSNSRSEMNVSTLELGDSALYLCASSRGDSVGEQYFGPGTRLTVT.

This clone was observed once. The chain couples TRBV4-3 to TRBJ1-2, with 7 bases matching TRBD1. The germline V gene encodes CDR1 LGHNA and CDR2 YSLEER. The CDR3 runs 13 residues. The trim removed 5 bases at V and 7 bases at J, leaving 7 bases unmatched. The CDR3 loop is CASSYGTASGYTF. The CDR3 nucleotides read TGCGCCAGCAGCTACGGGACAGCAAGTGGCTACACCTTC.

This clone was seen more than once but under ten times. The chain has TRBV27 and TRBJ2-7, with 11 bases lining up with TRBD2. CDR1 and CDR2 (germline): MNHEY, SMNVEV (reference sequence). CDR3 length: 14 residues. V gave up 6 bases and J gave up 6 bases; unmatched junction bases: 7. The CDR3 region has the DNA TGTGCCAGCAGAACCGGGACTAGCGGTGGCGAGCAGTACTTC. It yields the protein CASRTGTSGGEQYF.

The rearrangement uses TRBV7-2 and TRBJ1-1, with TRBD1 matching 10 bases. The CDR3 consists of 15 residues. Trimming took 3 bases from V and 4 from J; bases not matched to a gene: 5. The germline gives CDR1 SGHTA, CDR2 FQGNSA. CDR3 loop: CASSFRQGAVTEAFF. CDR3 nucleotide sequence: TGTGCCAGCAGCTTTCGACAGGGGGCAGTCACTGAAGCTTTCTTT.

The chain combines TRBV5-4 with TRBJ1-6; possibly TRBD1 for D (5 bases). V was pared by 2 bases and J by 10 bases, with 7 bases between. Germline assignment: CDR1 SGHNT and CDR2 YYREEE (reference sequence). The CDR3 consists of 12 residues. The CDR3: CASSLGVSPLHF. In DNA, the CDR3 is TGTGCCAGCAGCTTAGGGGTCTCACCCCTCCACTTT.